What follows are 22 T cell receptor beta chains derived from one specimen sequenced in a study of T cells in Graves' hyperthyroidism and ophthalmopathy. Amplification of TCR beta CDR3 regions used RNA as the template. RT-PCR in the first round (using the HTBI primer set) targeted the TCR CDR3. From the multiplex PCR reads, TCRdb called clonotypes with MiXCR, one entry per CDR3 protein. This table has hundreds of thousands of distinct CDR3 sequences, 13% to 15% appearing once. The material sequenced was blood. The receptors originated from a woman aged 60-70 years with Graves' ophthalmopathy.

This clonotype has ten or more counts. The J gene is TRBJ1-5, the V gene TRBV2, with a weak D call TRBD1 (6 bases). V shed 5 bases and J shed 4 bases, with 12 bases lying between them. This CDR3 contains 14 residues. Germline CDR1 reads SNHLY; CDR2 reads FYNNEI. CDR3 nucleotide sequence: TGTGCCAGCAGTAGAGGACAGATTAATCAGCCCCAGCATTTT. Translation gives CASSRGQINQPQHF.

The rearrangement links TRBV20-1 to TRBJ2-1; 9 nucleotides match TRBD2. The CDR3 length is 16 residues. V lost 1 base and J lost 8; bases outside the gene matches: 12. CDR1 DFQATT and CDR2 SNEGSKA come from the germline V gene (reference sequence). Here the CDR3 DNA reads TGCAGTGCTAGAGGGGCTAGCGGGGCGGCGTTAGATGAGCAGTTCTTC. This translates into CSARGASGAALDEQFF.

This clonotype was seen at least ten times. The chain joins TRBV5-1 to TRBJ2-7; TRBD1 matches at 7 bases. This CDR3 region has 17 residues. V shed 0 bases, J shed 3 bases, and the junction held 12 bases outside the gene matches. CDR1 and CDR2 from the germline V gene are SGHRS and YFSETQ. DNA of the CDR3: TGCGCCAGCAGCTTGGCCTCGGGACAGACAAATGTCTACGAGCAGTACTTC. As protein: CASSLASGQTNVYEQYF.

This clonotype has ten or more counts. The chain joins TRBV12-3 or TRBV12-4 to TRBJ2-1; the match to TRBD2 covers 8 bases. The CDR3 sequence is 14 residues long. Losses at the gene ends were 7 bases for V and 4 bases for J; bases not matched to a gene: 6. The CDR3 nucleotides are TGTGCCAGCACCACTAGCGGACCTTACAATGAGCAGTTCTTC. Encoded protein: CASTTSGPYNEQFF.

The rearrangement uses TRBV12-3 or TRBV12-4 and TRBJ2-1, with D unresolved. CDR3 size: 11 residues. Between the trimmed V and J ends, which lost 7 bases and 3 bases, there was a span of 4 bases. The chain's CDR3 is CASNYYNEQFF. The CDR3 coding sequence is TGTGCCAGCAACTACTACAATGAGCAGTTCTTC.

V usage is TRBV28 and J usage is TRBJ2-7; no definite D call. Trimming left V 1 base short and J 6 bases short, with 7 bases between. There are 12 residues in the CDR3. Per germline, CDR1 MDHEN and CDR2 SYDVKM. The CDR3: CASSLLGIEQYF. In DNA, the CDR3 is TGTGCCAGCAGTTTATTGGGGATCGAGCAGTACTTC.

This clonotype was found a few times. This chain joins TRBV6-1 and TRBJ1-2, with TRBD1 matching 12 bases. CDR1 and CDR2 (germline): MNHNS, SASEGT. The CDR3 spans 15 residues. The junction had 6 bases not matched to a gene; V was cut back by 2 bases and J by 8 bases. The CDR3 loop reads CASSEPGQGAWGYTF. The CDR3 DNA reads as TGTGCCAGCAGTGAACCGGGACAGGGGGCTTGGGGCTACACCTTC.

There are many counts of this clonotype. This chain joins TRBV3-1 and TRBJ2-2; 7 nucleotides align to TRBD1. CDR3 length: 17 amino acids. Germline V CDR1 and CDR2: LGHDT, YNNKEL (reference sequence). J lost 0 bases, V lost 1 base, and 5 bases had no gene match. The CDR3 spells CASSQALTGPNTGELFF. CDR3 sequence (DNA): TGTGCCAGCAGCCAAGCCCTGACAGGGCCGAACACCGGGGAGCTGTTTTTT. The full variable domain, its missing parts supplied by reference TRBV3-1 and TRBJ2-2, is DTAVSQTPKYLVTQMGNDKSIKCEQNLGHDTMYWYKQDSKKFLKIMFSYNNKELIINETVPNRFSPKSPDKAHLNLHINSLELGDSAVYFCASSQALTGPNTGELFFGEGSRLTVL.

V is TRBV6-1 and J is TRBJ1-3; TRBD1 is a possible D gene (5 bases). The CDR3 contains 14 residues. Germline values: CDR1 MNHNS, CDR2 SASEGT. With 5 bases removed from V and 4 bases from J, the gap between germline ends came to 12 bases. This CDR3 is CASSRDPGGNTIYF. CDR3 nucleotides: TGTGCCAGCAGTCGGGACCCGGGAGGAAACACCATATATTTT.

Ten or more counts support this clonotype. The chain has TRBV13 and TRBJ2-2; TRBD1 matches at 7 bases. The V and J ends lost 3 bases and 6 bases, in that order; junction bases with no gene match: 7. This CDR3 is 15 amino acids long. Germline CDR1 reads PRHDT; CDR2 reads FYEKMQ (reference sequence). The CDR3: CASSFTGARAGELFF. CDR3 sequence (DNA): TGTGCCAGCAGCTTTACAGGGGCAAGGGCCGGGGAGCTGTTTTTT.

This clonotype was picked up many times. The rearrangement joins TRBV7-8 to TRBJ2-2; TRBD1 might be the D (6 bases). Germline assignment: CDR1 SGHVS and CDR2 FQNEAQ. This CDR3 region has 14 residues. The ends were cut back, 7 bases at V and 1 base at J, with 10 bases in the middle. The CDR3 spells CASKRGQNTGELFF. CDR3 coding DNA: TGTGCCAGCAAAAGGGGACAGAACACCGGGGAGCTGTTTTTT.

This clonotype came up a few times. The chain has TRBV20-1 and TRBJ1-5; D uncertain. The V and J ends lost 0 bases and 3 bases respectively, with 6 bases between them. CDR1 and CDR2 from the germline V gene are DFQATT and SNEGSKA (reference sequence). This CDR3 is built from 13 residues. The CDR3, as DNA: TGCAGTGCTAGAGACAGGAACAATCAGCCCCAGCATTTT. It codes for CSARDRNNQPQHF.

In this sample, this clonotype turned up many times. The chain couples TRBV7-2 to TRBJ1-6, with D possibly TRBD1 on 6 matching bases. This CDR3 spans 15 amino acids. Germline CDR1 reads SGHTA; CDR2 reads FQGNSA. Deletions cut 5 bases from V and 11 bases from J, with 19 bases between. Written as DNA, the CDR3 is TGTGCCAGCAGCCTCCCGGACAGTCGGGGGACACCCCTCCACTTT. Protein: CASSLPDSRGTPLHF.

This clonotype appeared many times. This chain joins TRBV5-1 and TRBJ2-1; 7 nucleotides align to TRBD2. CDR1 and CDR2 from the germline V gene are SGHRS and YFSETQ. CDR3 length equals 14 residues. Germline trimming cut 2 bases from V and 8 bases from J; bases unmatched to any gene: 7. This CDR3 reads CASSLAGNPDEQFF. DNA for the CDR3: TGCGCCAGCAGCTTAGCGGGGAACCCCGATGAGCAGTTCTTC.

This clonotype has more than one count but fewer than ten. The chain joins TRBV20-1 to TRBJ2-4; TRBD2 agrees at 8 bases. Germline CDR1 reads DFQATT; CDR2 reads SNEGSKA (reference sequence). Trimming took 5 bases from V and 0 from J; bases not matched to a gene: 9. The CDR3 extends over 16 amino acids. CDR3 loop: CSASRGLAGAKNIQYF. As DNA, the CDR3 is TGCAGTGCTTCTCGAGGGCTAGCGGGAGCCAAAAACATTCAGTACTTC.

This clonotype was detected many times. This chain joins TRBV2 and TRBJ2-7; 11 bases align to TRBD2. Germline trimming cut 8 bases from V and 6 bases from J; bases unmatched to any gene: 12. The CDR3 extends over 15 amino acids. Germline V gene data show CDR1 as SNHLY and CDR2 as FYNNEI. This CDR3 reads CASGFTSGSVGEQYF. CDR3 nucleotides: TGTGCCAGCGGCTTCACTAGCGGGAGCGTCGGCGAGCAGTACTTC. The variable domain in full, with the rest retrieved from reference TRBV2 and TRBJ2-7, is EPEVTQTPSHQVTQMGQEVILRCVPISNHLYFYWYRQILGQKVEFLVSFYNNEISEKSEIFDDQFSVERPDGSNFTLKIRSTKLEDSAMYFCASGFTSGSVGEQYFGPGTRLTVT.

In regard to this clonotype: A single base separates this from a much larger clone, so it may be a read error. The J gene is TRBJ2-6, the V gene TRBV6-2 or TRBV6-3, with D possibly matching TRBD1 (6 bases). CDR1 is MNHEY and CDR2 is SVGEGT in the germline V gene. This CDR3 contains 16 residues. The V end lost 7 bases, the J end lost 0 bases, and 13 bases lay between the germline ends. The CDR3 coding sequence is TGTGCCAGCACTAACAGGGTTACCTCTGGGGCCAACGTCCTGACTTTC. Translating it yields CASTNRVTSGANVLTF.

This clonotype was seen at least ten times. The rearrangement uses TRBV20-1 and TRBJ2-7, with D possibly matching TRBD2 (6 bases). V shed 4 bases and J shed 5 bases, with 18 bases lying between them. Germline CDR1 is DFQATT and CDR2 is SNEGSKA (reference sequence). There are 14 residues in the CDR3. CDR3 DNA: TGCAGTGCTATGGGGGGACTTACCAGAAACGAGCAGTACTTC. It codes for CSAMGGLTRNEQYF.

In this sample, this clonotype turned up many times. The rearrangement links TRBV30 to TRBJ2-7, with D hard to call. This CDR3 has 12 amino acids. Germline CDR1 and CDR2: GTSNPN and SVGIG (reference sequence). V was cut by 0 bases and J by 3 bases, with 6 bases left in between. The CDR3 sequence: CAWSVWGYEQYF. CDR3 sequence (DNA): TGTGCCTGGAGTGTTTGGGGCTACGAGCAGTACTTC.

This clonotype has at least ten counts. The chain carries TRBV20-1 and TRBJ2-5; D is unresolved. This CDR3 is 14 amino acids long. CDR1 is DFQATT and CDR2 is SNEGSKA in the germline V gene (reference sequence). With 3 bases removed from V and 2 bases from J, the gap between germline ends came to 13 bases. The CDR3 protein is CSASPPYGQETQYF. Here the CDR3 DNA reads TGCAGTGCTAGCCCCCCTTACGGGCAAGAGACCCAGTACTTC.

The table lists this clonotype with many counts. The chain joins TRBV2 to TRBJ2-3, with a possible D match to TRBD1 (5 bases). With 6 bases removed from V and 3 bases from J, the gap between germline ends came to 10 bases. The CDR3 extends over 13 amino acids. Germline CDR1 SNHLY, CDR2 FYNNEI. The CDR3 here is CASRQGSTDTQYF. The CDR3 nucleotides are TGTGCCAGCAGGCAGGGTTCAACAGATACGCAGTATTTT.

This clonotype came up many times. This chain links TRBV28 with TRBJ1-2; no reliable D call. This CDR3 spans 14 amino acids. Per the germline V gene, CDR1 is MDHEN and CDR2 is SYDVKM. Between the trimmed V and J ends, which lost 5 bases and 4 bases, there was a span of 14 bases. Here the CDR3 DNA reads TGTGCCAGCAGTGTGGAGAGCCTTATCTATGGCTACACCTTC. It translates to CASSVESLIYGYTF.